The 18 T cell receptor beta chains below come from one sample, sequenced in a study of cytomegalovirus exposure and HLA in healthy donors. Vbeta (60) and Jbeta (13) primers were used in the PCR. Sequenced by immunoSEQ multiplex PCR; TCRdb stores in-frame clones only, minus some. This sample has 150,000 or so clones, with 80% found just once. Input material: PBMCs. These receptor sequences come from a man aged 50 to 59 in good health and CMV-seronegative.

The V gene is TRBV7-9, the J gene TRBJ1-2, with 9 bases matching TRBD1. The CDR3 consists of 17 residues. From germline, CDR1 is SEHNR and CDR2 FQNEAQ (reference sequence). The V gene end was trimmed by 0 bases and the J gene end by 1 base; junction bases not matched to a gene: 6. This CDR3 reads CASSLAAPGQGNYGYTF. The CDR3 nucleotides read TGTGCCAGCAGCTTAGCAGCTCCGGGACAGGGTAACTATGGCTACACCTTC.

This clone was seen a handful of times. The junction and the germline gene differ at one end; a read error may be behind it. The J gene is TRBJ1-1, the V gene TRBV5-8, with D perhaps matching TRBD1 (6 bases). The germline V gene has CDR1 SGHTS and CDR2 YDEGEE. There are 13 residues in the CDR3. For the CDR3, the DNA is TGTGCCAGCAGGTTGGGACAGAACACTGAAGCTTTCTTT. Translation gives CASRLGQNTEAFF. Based on the CDR3 plus reference TRBV5-8 and TRBJ1-1, the full variable domain is EAGVTQSPTHLIKTRGQQATLRCSPISGHTSVYWYQQALGLGLQFLLWYDEGEERNRGNFPPRFSGRQFPNYSSELNVNALELEDSALYLCASRLGQNTEAFFGQGTRLTVV.

This clone was observed a single time. The chain employs TRBV27 and TRBJ1-5; a possible D gene is TRBD1 (5 bases). V was trimmed by 2 bases and J by 4 bases, leaving 15 bases between them. Germline V lookup: CDR1 MNHEY, CDR2 SMNVEV (reference sequence). CDR3 length equals 16 residues. The CDR3 sequence: CASSLGGSRGNQPQHF. The CDR3 bases are TGTGCCAGCAGTTTAGGGGGGAGTCGAGGGAATCAGCCCCAGCATTTT.

This clone has just one count. The chain joins TRBV25-1 to TRBJ2-1; 9 positions agree with TRBD2. This CDR3 spans 14 amino acids. J was trimmed by 4 bases and V by 3 bases; bases with no gene match: 1. Per the germline V gene, CDR1 is MGHDK and CDR2 is SYGVNS. The CDR3 DNA is TGTGCCAGCAGTGACAGCGGGAGGTACAATGAGCAGTTCTTC. Amino acid sequence: CASSDSGRYNEQFF.

This chain links TRBV28 with TRBJ2-5; TRBD1 might be the D (6 bases). The germline V gene encodes CDR1 MDHEN and CDR2 SYDVKM. The CDR3 totals 16 residues. Trimming pared 6 bases from V and 4 bases from J, leaving 21 bases between. The CDR3 DNA sequence: TGTGCCAGCAGCAAAACCCACAGGGTTGTTCCAGAGACCCAGTACTTC. Its translation: CASSKTHRVVPETQYF. The variable domain in full, completed from reference TRBV28 and TRBJ2-5, reads DVKVTQSSRYLVKRTGEKVFLECVQDMDHENMFWYRQDPGLGLRLIYFSYDVKMKEKGDIPEGYSVSREKKERFSLILESASTNQTSMYLCASSKTHRVVPETQYFGPGTRLLVL.

For the CDR3, the DNA is TGCGCCAGCAGCTTGCTAACTGGGGGCATGTCCTACAATGAGCAGTTCTTC. Translating gives CASSLLTGGMSYNEQFF. The rearrangement links TRBV5-1 to TRBJ2-1, with D possibly matching TRBD1 (6 bases). CDR1 and CDR2 from the germline V gene are SGHRS and YFSETQ. The V end was cut by 1 base, the J end by 1 base, with 15 bases between. The CDR3 consists of 17 residues. The variable domain in full, with the rest retrieved from reference TRBV5-1 and TRBJ2-1, is KAGVTQTPRYLIKTRGQQVTLSCSPISGHRSVSWYQQTPGQGLQFLFEYFSETQRNKGNFPGRFSGRQFSNSRSEMNVSTLELGDSALYLCASSLLTGGMSYNEQFFGPGTRLTVL.

The chain carries TRBV7-2 and TRBJ1-5, with 11 bases aligning to TRBD1. This CDR3 is 17 amino acids long. V gave up 2 bases and J gave up 3 bases; unmatched junction bases: 6. In germline, CDR1 is SGHTA, CDR2 FQGNSA. The chain's CDR3 is CASSLRTGGASNQPQHF. CDR3 nucleotide sequence: TGTGCCAGCAGCTTACGGACAGGGGGCGCATCCAATCAGCCCCAGCATTTT. Drawing the rest from reference TRBV7-2 and TRBJ1-5, the complete variable domain is GAGVSQSPSNKVTEKGKDVELRCDPISGHTALYWYRQSLGQGLEFLIYFQGNSAPDKSGLPSDRFSAERTGGSVSTLTIQRTQQEDSAVYLCASSLRTGGASNQPQHFGDGTRLSIL.

This clone was seen a handful of times. The chain employs TRBV5-1 and TRBJ1-1, with D possibly being TRBD1 (6 bases). Germline V gene sequence: CDR1 SGHRS, CDR2 YFSETQ. V lost 2 bases and J lost 3, with 11 bases in between. The CDR3 sequence is 14 residues long. The CDR3 sequence: CASSLQGRDTEAFF. As DNA, the CDR3 is TGCGCCAGCAGCTTACAGGGTAGGGACACTGAAGCTTTCTTT.

This chain joins TRBV18 and TRBJ2-2; no reliable D call. The CDR3 runs to 13 residues. Germline loops: CDR1 KGHSH, CDR2 LQKENI. The V and J ends lost 3 bases and 7 bases respectively, with 9 bases between them. The CDR3 DNA is TGTGCCAGCTCACCCCTGAGACACGGGGAGCTGTTTTTT. Translating gives CASSPLRHGELFF.

The V gene is TRBV6-1, the J gene TRBJ2-3; 11 bases line up with TRBD1. Germline V lookup: CDR1 MNHNS, CDR2 SASEGT. The CDR3 consists of 15 residues. V shed 5 bases and J 5 bases; nucleotides not matched to a gene: 6. The CDR3 region is CASSPGQGAVDTQYF. CDR3 DNA sequence: TGTGCCAGCAGTCCCGGACAGGGGGCTGTAGATACGCAGTATTTT.

V usage is TRBV7-8 and J usage is TRBJ1-1; 7 bases map to TRBD1. The CDR3 length is 13 residues. Germline values: CDR1 SGHVS, CDR2 FQNEAQ. J lost 4 bases, V lost 5 bases, and 4 bases had no gene match. CDR3 bases: TGTGCCAGCAGCGCGAACAGGGGCACTGAAGCTTTCTTT. Translating it yields CASSANRGTEAFF.

This clone was picked up one time. The chain is built from TRBV12-5 and TRBJ1-4, with 11 bases matching TRBD1. This CDR3 is 18 amino acids long. CDR1 is LGHNT, CDR2 FRNRAP, per germline. Trimming cost V 9 bases and J 3 bases; bases outside gene matches: 15. CDR3 in DNA: TGTGCTAGCGCGCGGGGGACAGGGGGATATTCGGCTAATGAAAAACTGTTTTTT. Its translation: CASARGTGGYSANEKLFF.

The rearrangement joins TRBV5-1 to TRBJ2-5, with 13 bases fitting TRBD2. Trimming cost V 3 bases and J 10 bases; bases outside gene matches: 9. Germline V gene sequence: CDR1 SGHRS, CDR2 YFSETQ. The CDR3 contains 15 residues. For the CDR3, the DNA is TGCGCCAGCAGCTCAGGACTAGCGGGGGTCAGGGGCCAGTACTTC. Its translation is CASSSGLAGVRGQYF.

This clone appeared once. V gene TRBV13 combines with J gene TRBJ1-1, with 12 nucleotides matching TRBD1. Germline values: CDR1 PRHDT, CDR2 FYEKMQ (reference sequence). The CDR3 has 16 residues. V trimming: 5 bases; J trimming: 3 bases; junction bases outside the gene matches: 7. CDR3 nucleotides: TGTGCCAGCAGCATCAGGGACAGGGGGCGCGACACTGAAGCTTTCTTT. This encodes CASSIRDRGRDTEAFF.

The chain recombines TRBV5-5 with TRBJ2-7; the match to TRBD1 covers 8 bases. The CDR3 loop spans 13 amino acids. With 3 bases clipped from V and 2 bases from J, the junction kept 1 base outside the gene matches. In germline, CDR1 is SGHKS, CDR2 YYEKEE (reference sequence). The CDR3 loop reads CASSWGQAYEQYF. The CDR3 DNA sequence: TGTGCCAGCAGCTGGGGACAGGCCTACGAGCAGTACTTC.

V gene TRBV2 combines with J gene TRBJ2-7, with D perhaps matching TRBD2 (5 bases). The CDR3 runs 16 residues. Trimming removed 7 bases from V and 1 base from J, with 20 bases in between. The germline V gene has CDR1 SNHLY and CDR2 FYNNEI. CDR3 coding DNA: TGTGCCAGCATTGCACGGGAAACGACGGTTTCCTACGAGCAGTACTTC. It codes for CASIARETTVSYEQYF.

This chain links TRBV7-8 with TRBJ2-7; 8 bases are shared with TRBD1. Germline assignment: CDR1 SGHVS and CDR2 FQNEAQ. CDR3 length: 16 amino acids. Trimming took 7 bases from V and 0 from J; bases not matched to a gene: 11. CDR3 sequence: CASTRQGTGYSYEQYF. CDR3 nucleotide sequence: TGTGCCAGCACCCGACAGGGGACCGGATACTCCTACGAGCAGTACTTC.

Only a few counts were recorded for this clone. The V call is TRBV9, the J call TRBJ2-1; a weak D match, TRBD2 (6 bases). The length of the CDR3 is 14 residues. The germline CDR1 and CDR2 sequences are SGDLS and YYNGEE. The germline V and J ends were trimmed by 4 bases and 0 bases, with 8 bases remaining between them. The CDR3 reads CASSPSASYNEQFF. The CDR3 region has the DNA TGTGCCAGCAGCCCTAGCGCCTCCTACAATGAGCAGTTCTTC.